Below, 2 T cell receptor beta chains from the same sample are listed, as sequenced in a study of vaccination and CD4 T cells after COVID-19. Oncomine TCR Beta short-read sequencing was applied to DNA from cultured CD4+ T cells. TCRdb recomputed calls from the PCR reads with MiXCR, one row per CDR3 protein. This sample has approximately 18,000 distinct CDR3 sequences; 53% occur once, and the top ten carry roughly 7%. These receptors lack a known antigen. Treatment in this sample: approximately nine-day PBMC culture with coronavirus spike peptide pools or control peptides (ViraFEST assay). The source was CD4+ T cells from blood, cultured in vitro, collected before SARS-CoV-2 vaccination. The receptors were sampled from a human donor who had recovered from COVID-19.

About this clonotype: Compared with germline, one end of the junction differs, possibly owing to a read error. The J gene is TRBJ2-3, the V gene TRBV6-1; D remains unclear. The CDR3 totals 11 residues. Germline CDR1 MNHNS, CDR2 SASEGT. The CDR3 reads CAISNSDTQYF. As DNA, the CDR3 is TGTGCCATCAGTAATTCCGATACGCAGTATTTT.

This clonotype was recorded a few times. The chain is built from TRBV7-9 and TRBJ1-2; the D is unclear. The CDR3 length is 13 residues. Germline loops: CDR1 SEHNR, CDR2 FQNEAQ (reference sequence). V dropped 5 bases and J dropped 2 bases, with 9 bases sitting between them. The CDR3 loop reads CASSTTENYGYTF. CDR3 sequence (DNA): TGTGCCAGCAGCACGACGGAGAACTATGGCTACACCTTC. Variable domain in full (rest from reference TRBV7-9 and TRBJ1-2): DTGVSQNPRHKITKRGQNVTFRCDPISEHNRLYWYRQTLGQGPEFLTYFQNEAQLEKSRLLSDRFSAERPKGSFSTLEIQRTEQGDSAMYLCASSTTENYGYTFGSGTRLTVV.